This T cell receptor (beta chain) stems from a study of T cells in localized non-small cell lung cancer. Notes on the study in general: For the top 100 tumor clones, a median roughly 56 also appeared in adjacent lung. Density of T cells in blood, when higher, went with longer overall survival. Only one tumor region went through sequencing, so heterogeneity may still be there.

Turning to this clone: Its antigen is not identified.

The method was immunoSEQ multiplex PCR; TCRdb's version includes in-frame clones alone and lacks a portion of them. The sample has fewer than 25,000 clones; approximately 86% are singletons. Germline V gene sequence: CDR1 LGHNA, CDR2 YSLEER. The CDR3 is made up of 14 amino acids. Deletions cut 1 base from V and 6 bases from J, with 10 bases between. The chain combines TRBV4-3 with TRBJ2-4; possible D gene TRBD2, 6 bases. The material was peripheral blood, obtained before any cancer treatment. This receptor was taken from a male donor aged 60 or over with stage II squamous cell lung carcinoma. DNA for the CDR3: TGCGCCAGCAGCCAAGCTCGCGGGGTAAACATTCAGTACTTC. Translation: CASSQARGVNIQYF.